These 4 T cell receptor beta chains were all obtained from the same sample, sequenced in a study of identifying expanded T cells in peripheral blood. Only in-frame clones appear in the TCRdb table, and some are missing; sequencing was by immunoSEQ multiplex PCR. The sample has over 65,000 clones, about 90% seen once; the top ten hold 7% to 7.5%. The sequenced sample was blood. These receptors all stem from a person aged 18 to 70 in good health.

This chain connects TRBV28 to TRBJ1-5; no clear D gene. V lost 4 bases, J lost 2 bases, and 12 bases lay in between. Per germline, CDR1 MDHEN and CDR2 SYDVKM. This CDR3 region has 15 residues. CDR3 in DNA: TGTGCCAGCAGTTCCTCGGGTAGGGGCAATCAGCCCCAGCATTTT. It yields the protein CASSSSGRGNQPQHF.

The gene calls are TRBV19 and TRBJ1-1; 11 bases match TRBD1. Unmatched junction bases numbered 6, after V lost 4 bases and J lost 5 bases. The CDR3 contains 15 residues. The V gene's germline CDR1 is LNHDA and CDR2 SQIVND (reference sequence). CDR3 coding DNA: TGTGCCAGTAGTACGGCCGGGACAGGGGGGACTGAAGCTTTCTTT. This translates into CASSTAGTGGTEAFF.

The chain couples TRBV10-3 to TRBJ1-1, with TRBD1 matching 7 bases. After removal of 8 bases from V and 3 bases from J, the junction contained 6 bases not matched to a gene. Germline CDR1 and CDR2: ENHRY and SYGVKD. The length of the CDR3 is 13 residues. The CDR3 DNA sequence: TGTGCCATCTGTAAGGGGGCGGACACTGAAGCTTTCTTT. Its protein is CAICKGADTEAFF.

The rearrangement links TRBV19 to TRBJ2-7; 7 positions match TRBD1. V shed 5 bases, J shed 2 bases, and the junction held 12 bases outside the gene matches. The CDR3 sequence is 16 residues long. The germline gives CDR1 LNHDA, CDR2 SQIVND (reference sequence). The CDR3 is CASSLTGQPFPYEQYF. Written as DNA, the CDR3 is TGTGCCAGTAGTTTAACGGGACAGCCTTTTCCCTACGAGCAGTACTTC.